Listed here are 6 T cell receptor beta chains from one sample, sequenced in a study of blood T cell repertoires in acute mononucleosis. Time point specified: convalescence about 6 months (5-8 months) after acute presentation (visit 7). Libraries were prepared by immunoSEQ multiplex PCR; TCRdb keeps only in-frame clonotypes and omits some of them. The sample holds over a thousand clones; approximately 23% are singletons and the top ten take around a third. Sample: EBV YVL epitope tetramer+ CD8+ T cells sorted from PBMCs, taken during convalescence from infectious mononucleosis. Subset: CD8 T cells binding a tetramer with EBV BRLF1 109-117 peptide (YVL-BR). These TCRs come from a woman between 18 and 29 years old with infectious mononucleosis caused by EBV.

The chain recombines TRBV7-3 with TRBJ2-1, with D perhaps TRBD1 (5 bases). Germline V gene data show CDR1 as SGHTA and CDR2 as FQGTGA. The CDR3 length is 14 residues. Trimming removed 5 bases from V and 4 bases from J, with 12 bases in between. CDR3 DNA sequence: TGTGCCAGCAGCCCCGACCCAGGGTACAATGAGCAGTTCTTC. Its protein product is CASSPDPGYNEQFF.

With regard to this clone: A far larger clone lies a single base away; this is likely a read error. This chain links TRBV6-5 with TRBJ2-3; D is undetermined. The CDR3 extends over 15 amino acids. Germline V gene lookup returns CDR1 MNHEY and CDR2 SVGAGI. This chain's CDR3 is CSSSALLGSASTQYF. Here the CDR3 DNA reads TGTTCCAGCAGTGCCCTACTTGGGTCAGCGTCGACGCAGTATTTT.

About this clone itself: A far larger clone is off by one base, so a read error is likely. The sample holds other DNA sequences that translate to the same CDR3. The V and J genes are TRBV27 and TRBJ1-1; 7 bases fit TRBD1. The germline V gene encodes CDR1 MNHEY and CDR2 SMNVEV (reference sequence). The CDR3 covers 16 residues. The CDR3 spells CAISFLGQTMNTEAFF. Here the CDR3 DNA reads TGTGCCATCAGTTTTCTGGGACAGACAATGAACACTGAAGCTTTCTTT.

This clone was seen many times. The CDR3 spells CASSDYNEQFF. The DNA of the CDR3 is TGTGCCAGCAGCGACTACAATGAGCAGTTCTTC. The V call is TRBV7-6, the J call TRBJ2-1; D is undetermined. This CDR3 is 11 amino acids long. The germline V gene has CDR1 SGHVS and CDR2 FNYEAQ. Trimming shortened V by 5 bases and J by 3 bases, and 2 bases separated the two germline ends.

This clone was observed many times. This chain links TRBV28 with TRBJ2-7; D gene uncertain. The CDR3 is 13 residues long. The germline gives CDR1 MDHEN, CDR2 SYDVKM. Trimming cost V 6 bases and J 5 bases, with 14 bases left between them. CDR3 sequence (DNA): TGTGCCAGCAGCCAAATCCTCACACACGAGCAGTACTTC. This translates into CASSQILTHEQYF.

The CDR3 bases are TGCAGCGTAGGAGTGACAGGGTCCTGGACTAGCGGGGCATACTCCTACAATGAGCAGTTCTTC. The encoded protein is CSVGVTGSWTSGAYSYNEQFF. J is TRBJ2-1 and V is TRBV29-1, with 12 bases matching TRBD2. CDR3 length: 21 residues. J was trimmed by 0 bases and V by 6 bases; bases with no gene match: 21. Germline CDR1 and CDR2: SQVTM and ANQGSEA.